This T cell receptor beta chain stems from a study of Graves' ophthalmopathy and Graves' hyperthyroidism. TCR beta CDR3 amplification used RNA transcripts. RT-PCR in the first round used HTBI primers; a second-round multiplex PCR followed. TCRdb reanalysed the multiplex PCR reads using MiXCR and keeps one entry per CDR3 protein. The sample lists some 750,000 distinct CDR3 sequences; about 44% were seen once. The CDR3 runs 14 residues. Germline V gene sequence: CDR1 SNHLY, CDR2 FYNNEI. V lost 6 bases, J lost 4 bases, and 13 bases lay in between. This clonotype was counted ten times or more. This clonotype originated in an adult man with Graves' ophthalmopathy. The chain employs TRBV2 and TRBJ1-5; D is undetermined. The specimen was peripheral blood. This CDR3 is CASSGVQENQPQHF. The DNA of the CDR3 is TGTGCCAGCAGCGGAGTTCAAGAAAATCAGCCCCAGCATTTT.